These 10 T cell receptor beta chains came from one sample sequenced in a study of cytomegalovirus exposure and HLA in healthy donors (dated 2017 in TCRdb). Library generation was performed with the immunoSEQ multiplex PCR assay. For the multiplex PCR, a mixture combining 60 forward primers for TCR Vbeta segments and 13 reverse primers for TCR Jbeta segments was used. TCRdb took over this immuneACCESS table, retaining in-frame rearrangements with V and J assigned. Such tables are incomplete; in checked studies, under half of the missing clones stem from an unresolved V gene, and the remainder is unexplained. The sample table records 150,000 to 200,000 clones; 80% of these occur just once. Under 0.75% of the sample comes from the top ten. Sequences were obtained from PBMCs. These receptors originate from a boy aged 5 to 17 in good health and CMV-seronegative.

This clone was seen once. The rearrangement uses TRBV4-3 and TRBJ2-1; the match to TRBD2 covers 8 bases. CDR3 size: 13 residues. In germline, CDR1 is LGHNA, CDR2 YSLEER. Trimming cost V 6 bases and J 7 bases; bases outside gene matches: 5. CDR3 DNA sequence: TGCGCCAGCAGTGAAGCGGGAGATAATGAGCAGTTCTTC. It yields the protein CASSEAGDNEQFF.

CDR3 nucleotides: TGTGCCAGCAGCTTATTCCAGGGATTTTCCTACGAGCAGTACTTC. Translated: CASSLFQGFSYEQYF. The chain couples TRBV11-2 to TRBJ2-7; possible D gene TRBD1, 5 bases. The CDR3 is 15 residues long. V was shortened by 2 bases and J by 1 base, with 12 bases between the two germline ends. Germline V lookup: CDR1 SGHAT, CDR2 FQNNGV. Full variable domain (outside the CDR3, taken from reference TRBV11-2 and TRBJ2-7): EAGVAQSPRYKIIEKRQSVAFWCNPISGHATLYWYQQILGQGPKLLIQFQNNGVVDDSQLPKDRFSAERLKGVDSTLKIQPAKLEDSAVYLCASSLFQGFSYEQYFGPGTRLTVT.

The chain carries TRBV19 and TRBJ1-2; 10 positions agree with TRBD1. Trimming took 1 base from V and 4 from J; bases not matched to a gene: 6. The CDR3 is 16 amino acids. Germline loops: CDR1 LNHDA, CDR2 SQIVND (reference sequence). The CDR3 here is CASSIVGTGDIYGYTF. CDR3 bases: TGTGCCAGTAGTATAGTTGGGACAGGGGACATCTATGGCTACACCTTC. Full variable domain (outside the CDR3, taken from reference TRBV19 and TRBJ1-2): DGGITQSPKYLFRKEGQNVTLSCEQNLNHDAMYWYRQDPGQGLRLIYYSQIVNDFQKGDIAEGYSVSREKKESFPLTVTSAQKNPTAFYLCASSIVGTGDIYGYTFGSGTRLTVV.

The rearrangement links TRBV28 to TRBJ2-7, with D perhaps matching TRBD1 (5 bases). Between the trimmed V and J ends, which lost 3 bases and 2 bases, there was a span of 8 bases. Germline V lookup: CDR1 MDHEN, CDR2 SYDVKM. This CDR3 is built from 13 residues. The CDR3 is CASSLKGPYEQYF. The DNA for the CDR3 is TGTGCCAGCAGTTTGAAGGGGCCCTACGAGCAGTACTTC.

This clone occurred a few times. Distinct nucleotide sequences in the sample also encode this CDR3. The J gene is TRBJ2-5, the V gene TRBV30; weak D call: TRBD1 (6 bases). Germline V gene lookup returns CDR1 GTSNPN and CDR2 SVGIG (reference sequence). V was cut by 0 bases and J by 4 bases, with 6 bases left in between. The CDR3 extends over 12 amino acids. CDR3 nucleotides: TGTGCCTGGAGTGTACAGGGAGAGACCCAGTACTTC. This sequence encodes CAWSVQGETQYF.

This chain connects TRBV7-8 to TRBJ2-7; weak D call: TRBD1 (5 bases). The germline CDR1 and CDR2 sequences are SGHVS and FQNEAQ. V dropped 1 base and J dropped 3 bases, with 13 bases sitting between them. The CDR3 has 15 amino acids. Here the CDR3 reads CASSLGADRHYEQYF. CDR3 bases: TGTGCCAGCAGCTTAGGTGCCGACAGACACTACGAGCAGTACTTC.

This clone was observed a handful of times. This chain links TRBV13 with TRBJ1-1; no clear D gene. This CDR3 contains 13 residues. Germline V gene sequence: CDR1 PRHDT, CDR2 FYEKMQ (reference sequence). The V end lost 4 bases, the J end lost 7 bases, and 13 bases lay between the germline ends. CDR3: CASSWLRGGEAFF. CDR3 in DNA: TGTGCCAGCAGCTGGCTCCGGGGAGGTGAAGCTTTCTTT.

The chain couples TRBV11-3 to TRBJ1-1; possibly TRBD1 for D (5 bases). CDR1 and CDR2 from the germline V gene are SGHNT and YENEEA. The CDR3 spans 13 residues. V lost 4 bases to trimming and J lost 1 base, with 7 bases between them. CDR3 bases: TGTGCCAGCAGCTCAGGACAGAACACTGAAGCTTTCTTT. Amino acid sequence: CASSSGQNTEAFF.

The CDR3 region is CASSPGLNSPLHF. CDR3 DNA: TGTGCCAGCAGTCCTGGGCTGAATTCACCCCTCCACTTT. The chain employs TRBV27 and TRBJ1-6, with no clear D. V lost 5 bases and J lost 7, with 9 bases in between. The CDR3 is made up of 13 amino acids. Germline V gene data show CDR1 as MNHEY and CDR2 as SMNVEV (reference sequence).

CDR3 amino acids: CASSQGTGQYEQYF. The CDR3 nucleotides read TGTGCCAGCAGCCAAGGGACAGGACAATACGAGCAGTACTTC. The chain has TRBV14 and TRBJ2-7, with 7 positions matching TRBD1. Trimming removed 1 base from V and 4 bases from J; junction bases left unmatched: 4. The CDR3 is 14 amino acids. Germline loops: CDR1 SGHDN, CDR2 FVKESK.